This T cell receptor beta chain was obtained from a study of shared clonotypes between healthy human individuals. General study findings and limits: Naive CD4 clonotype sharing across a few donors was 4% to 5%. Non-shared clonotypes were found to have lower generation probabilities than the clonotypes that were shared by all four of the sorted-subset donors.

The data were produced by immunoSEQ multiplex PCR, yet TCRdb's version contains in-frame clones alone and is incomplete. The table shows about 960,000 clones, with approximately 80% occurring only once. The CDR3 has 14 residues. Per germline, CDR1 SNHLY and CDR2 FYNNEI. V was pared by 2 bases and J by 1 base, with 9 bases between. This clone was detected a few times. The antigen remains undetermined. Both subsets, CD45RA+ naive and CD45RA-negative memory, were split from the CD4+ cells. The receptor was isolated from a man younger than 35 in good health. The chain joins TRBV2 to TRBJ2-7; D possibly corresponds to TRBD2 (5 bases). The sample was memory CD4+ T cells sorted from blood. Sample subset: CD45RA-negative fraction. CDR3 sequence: CASSENPGSYEQYF. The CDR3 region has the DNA TGTGCCAGCAGTGAAAACCCGGGGTCCTACGAGCAGTACTTC.